This T cell receptor (beta chain) was retrieved from a study of blood T cell repertoires in COVID-19. The overall study: Collection of acute and convalescent COVID-19 samples took place in the United States, Italy and Spain.

Method: immunoSEQ multiplex PCR; TCRdb's copy keeps in-frame clones and lacks some. The sample yields a few hundred thousand clones, 65% to 90% seen once. Germline V lookup: CDR1 KGHDR, CDR2 SFDVKD. Trimming removed 4 bases from V and 9 bases from J, with 12 bases in between. The CDR3 is 12 residues long. Across about two dozen US areas, participants ranged in age from roughly 18 to 95 years. Sequencing was carried out using PBMCs or T cells enriched from blood (not recorded which). This sequence joins TRBV24-1 and TRBJ2-7; TRBD2 might be the D (6 bases). This clonotype was obtained from a man aged 30-40 years who had recovered from COVID-19. The CDR3 is CATSDRRGRQYF. The CDR3 nucleotides read TGTGCCACCAGTGACCGGAGGGGACGGCAGTACTTC.